This T cell receptor beta chain was profiled in a study of cytomegalovirus exposure and HLA in healthy donors. With 60 Vbeta and 13 Jbeta primers, the PCR was carried out. Measured with immunoSEQ multiplex PCR; TCRdb has only the in-frame clones, and not every one. The sample includes some 180,000 clones, 70% to 75% of them seen just once. The CDR3 totals 13 residues. Germline lookup yields CDR1 SGHTA and CDR2 FQGTGA. The V and J ends lost 4 bases and 5 bases, in that order; junction bases with no gene match: 2. This clone showed up just once. Its antigen is undetermined. Findings and caveats of the study: TCR beta sequences numbering roughly 16,000 were associated with HLA alleles at 0.05 false discovery rate in a later analysis. In a later analysis, TCR beta V- and J-gene trimming was associated with a missense DCLRE1C variant.

What was sequenced was PBMCs. V usage is TRBV7-3 and J usage is TRBJ2-1; 7 bases are a match to TRBD2. This receptor was obtained from a male donor in good health and CMV-seronegative. For the CDR3, the DNA is TGTGCCAGCAGCTCAGGACTAGACAATGAGCAGTTCTTC. Translation: CASSSGLDNEQFF.